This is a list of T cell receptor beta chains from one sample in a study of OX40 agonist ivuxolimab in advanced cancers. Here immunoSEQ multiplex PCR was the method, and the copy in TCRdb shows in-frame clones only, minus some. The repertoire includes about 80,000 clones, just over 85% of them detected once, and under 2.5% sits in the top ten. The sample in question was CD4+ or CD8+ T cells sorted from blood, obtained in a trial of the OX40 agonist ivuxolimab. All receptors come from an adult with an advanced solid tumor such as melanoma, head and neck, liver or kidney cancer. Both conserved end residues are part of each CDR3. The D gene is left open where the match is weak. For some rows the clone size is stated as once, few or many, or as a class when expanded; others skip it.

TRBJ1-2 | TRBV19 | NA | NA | CASSIEASGFTF | TGTGCCAGTAGTATAGAGGCTTCCGGGTTTACCTTC
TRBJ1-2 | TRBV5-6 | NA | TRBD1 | CASSPDRDYGYTF | TGTGCCAGCAGCCCCGACAGGGACTATGGCTACACCTTC
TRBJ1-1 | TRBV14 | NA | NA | CASSQDQQRHFF | TGTGCCAGCAGCCAAGACCAGCAACGACACTTCTTT
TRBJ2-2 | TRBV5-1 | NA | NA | CASSLPTPNTGELFF | TGCGCCAGCAGCCTACCGACACCGAACACCGGGGAGCTGTTTTTT
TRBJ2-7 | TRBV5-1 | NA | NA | CASMAGPLSYEQYF | TGCGCCAGCATGGCGGGTCCACTCTCCTACGAGCAGTACTTC
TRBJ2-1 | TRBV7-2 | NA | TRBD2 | CASSLVLAGVSSYNEQFF | TGTGCCAGCAGCTTAGTACTAGCGGGGGTGAGCTCCTACAATGAGCAGTTCTTC
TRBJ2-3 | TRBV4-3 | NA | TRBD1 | CASSQERTGGLTDTQYF | TGCGCCAGCAGCCAAGAAAGGACAGGGGGCCTCACAGATACGCAGTATTTT
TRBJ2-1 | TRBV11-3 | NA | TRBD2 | CASSTIAGGPTNEQFF | TGTGCCAGCAGCACAATAGCGGGAGGGCCAACCAATGAGCAGTTCTTC
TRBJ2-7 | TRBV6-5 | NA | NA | CASRQAYEQYF | TGTGCCAGCAGACAGGCCTACGAGCAGTACTTC
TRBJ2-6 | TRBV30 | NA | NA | CAWSVTRTSGANVLTF | TGTGCCTGGAGTGTTACCCGTACTTCTGGGGCCAACGTCCTGACTTTC
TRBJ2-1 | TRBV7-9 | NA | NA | CASSLGVGGHEQFF | TGTGCCAGCAGCTTAGGGGTCGGGGGACATGAGCAGTTCTTC
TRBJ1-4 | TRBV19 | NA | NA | CARDINEKLFF | TGTGCCAGGGACATTAATGAAAAACTGTTTTTT
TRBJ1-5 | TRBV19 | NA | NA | CASNSDSNQPQHF | TGTGCCAGTAATTCGGATAGCAATCAGCCCCAGCATTTT
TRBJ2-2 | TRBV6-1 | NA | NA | CASSSPSSGELFF | TGTGCCAGCAGTTCTCCTTCATCCGGGGAGCTGTTTTTT
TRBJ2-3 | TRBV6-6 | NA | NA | CASSYSGPPSDTQYF | TGTGCCAGCAGTTACTCTGGTCCCCCATCAGATACGCAGTATTTT
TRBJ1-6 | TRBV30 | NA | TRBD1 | CAWSPPPGQGARANSPLHF | TGTGCCTGGAGTCCCCCACCGGGACAGGGGGCACGAGCGAATTCACCCCTCCACTTT
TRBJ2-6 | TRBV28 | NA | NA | CASISRDSGANVLTF | TGTGCCAGCATATCCAGGGATTCTGGGGCCAACGTCCTGACTTTC
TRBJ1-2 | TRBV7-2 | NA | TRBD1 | CASSLESGQGITF | TGTGCCAGCAGCTTAGAGTCGGGACAGGGTATTACCTTC
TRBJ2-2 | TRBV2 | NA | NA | CASRETGELFF | TGTGCCAGCAGGGAAACCGGGGAGCTGTTTTTT
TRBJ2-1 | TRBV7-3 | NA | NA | CASASGNEQFF | TGTGCCAGCGCGAGCGGGAATGAGCAGTTCTTC
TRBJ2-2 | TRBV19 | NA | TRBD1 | CASSIVGTGKTGELFF | TGTGCCAGTAGTATAGTCGGGACAGGCAAGACCGGGGAGCTGTTTTTT
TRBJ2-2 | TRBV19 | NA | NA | CASSIVWGELFF | TGTGCCAGTAGTATTGTTTGGGGGGAGCTGTTTTTT
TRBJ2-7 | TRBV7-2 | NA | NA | CASSLAQYEQYF | TGTGCCAGCAGCTTAGCCCAATACGAGCAGTACTTC
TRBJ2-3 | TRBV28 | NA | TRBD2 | CASSSTAGGRGDTQYF | TGTGCCAGCAGTTCGACAGCGGGAGGGCGTGGAGATACGCAGTATTTT
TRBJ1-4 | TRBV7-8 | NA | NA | CASSLYAGATNEKLFF | TGTGCCAGCAGCTTATATGCGGGGGCAACTAATGAAAAACTGTTTTTT
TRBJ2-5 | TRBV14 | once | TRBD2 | CASSRGDSWGGETQYF | TGTGCCAGCAGCCGAGGGGACTCGTGGGGGGGAGAGACCCAGTACTTC
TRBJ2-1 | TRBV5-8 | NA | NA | CASSFLGNEQFF | TGTGCCAGCAGCTTTCTAGGCAATGAGCAGTTCTTC
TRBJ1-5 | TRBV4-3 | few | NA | CASSQEQNQPQHF | TGCGCCAGCAGCCAAGAACAAAATCAGCCCCAGCATTTT
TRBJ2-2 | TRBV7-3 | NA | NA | CASRRTATNTGELFF | TGTGCCAGCAGACGTACGGCTACAAACACCGGGGAGCTGTTTTTT
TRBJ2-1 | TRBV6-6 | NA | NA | CASRSDRKYYNEQFF | TGTGCCAGCAGATCCGACAGGAAGTATTACAATGAGCAGTTCTTC
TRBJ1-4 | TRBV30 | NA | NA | CAWSVPRAGEKLFF | TGTGCCTGGAGTGTACCCCGGGCAGGTGAAAAACTGTTTTTT
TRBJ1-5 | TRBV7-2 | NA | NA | CASSLRAGAGSNQPQHF | TGTGCCAGCAGCTTAAGGGCAGGGGCCGGAAGCAATCAGCCCCAGCATTTT
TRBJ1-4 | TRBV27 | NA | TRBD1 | CASSLWTGTGVEKLFF | TGTGCCAGCAGTTTATGGACCGGGACAGGGGTTGAAAAACTGTTTTTT
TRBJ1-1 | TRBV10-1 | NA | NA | CASSEEGHTEAFF | TGCGCCAGCAGTGAAGAGGGACACACTGAAGCTTTCTTT
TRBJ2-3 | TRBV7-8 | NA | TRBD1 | CASSPDRVTDTQYF | TGTGCCAGCAGCCCTGACAGGGTCACAGATACGCAGTATTTT
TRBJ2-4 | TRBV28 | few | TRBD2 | CASTPGGGTKNIQYF | TGTGCCAGCACCCCCGGGGGGGGGACCAAAAACATTCAGTACTTC
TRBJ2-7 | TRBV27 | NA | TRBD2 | CASRTGLAGVYEQYF | TGTGCCAGCAGGACAGGACTAGCGGGAGTGTACGAGCAGTACTTC
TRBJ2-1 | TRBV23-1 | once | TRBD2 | CAMPVPTSGAQSSYNEQFF | TGCGCCATGCCGGTACCAACTAGCGGGGCGCAGAGCTCCTACAATGAGCAGTTCTTC
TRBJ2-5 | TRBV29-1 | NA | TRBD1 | CSVGDRGRGRETQYF | TGCAGCGTCGGGGACAGGGGACGAGGCCGAGAGACCCAGTACTTC
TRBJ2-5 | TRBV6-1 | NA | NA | CASNFLETQYF | TGTGCCAGCAACTTTTTAGAGACCCAGTACTTC
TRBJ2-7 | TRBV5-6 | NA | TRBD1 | CASSLLGGASYEQYF | TGTGCCAGCAGCTTGTTAGGGGGCGCATCCTACGAGCAGTACTTC